These T cell receptor beta chains were read from a single sample in a study of blood T cells in healthy people across ages. TCRdb used MiXCR to reprocess the 5' RACE reads, holding one entry per CDR3 protein. The repertoire holds approximately 820,000 distinct CDR3 sequences, with about 42% as singletons. What was sequenced was blood. These receptors were collected from a man in his sixties in good health. Each CDR3 is given with its conserved first and last residue. The order of the fields is V gene, CDR3 length, J gene, clone size, D gene, CDR3 DNA, CDR3 protein. The D gene is left open where the match is weak. Part of the rows lack a size; the others show once, few, many or a class for expanded clones.

V gene: TRBV7-2; CDR3 length: 15; J gene: TRBJ1-2; clone size: few; D gene: TRBD1; CDR3 DNA: TGTGCCAGCAGCCCAGACAGGGGGAAAGACTATGGCTACACCTTC; CDR3 protein: CASSPDRGKDYGYTF
V gene: TRBV7-2; CDR3 length: 14; J gene: TRBJ1-2; clone size: .; D gene: .; CDR3 DNA: TGTGCCAGCAGCCAAGTAGGGGTGGACTATGGCTACACCTTC; CDR3 protein: CASSQVGVDYGYTF
V gene: TRBV15; CDR3 length: 14; J gene: TRBJ2-5; clone size: .; D gene: TRBD1; CDR3 DNA: TGTGCCACCAGCAAGGACAGGGGCCAAGAGACCCAGTACTTC; CDR3 protein: CATSKDRGQETQYF
V gene: TRBV3-1; CDR3 length: 18; J gene: TRBJ2-4; clone size: .; D gene: .; CDR3 DNA: TGTGCCAGCAGCCCACACAACATCAGGGGATCGGCCAAAAACATTCAGTACTTC; CDR3 protein: CASSPHNIRGSAKNIQYF
V gene: TRBV28; CDR3 length: 15; J gene: TRBJ2-7; clone size: .; D gene: TRBD2; CDR3 DNA: TGTGCCAGCAGACAAATTGGGAGGGCTCTCGGCGAGCAGTACTTC; CDR3 protein: CASRQIGRALGEQYF
V gene: TRBV29-1; CDR3 length: 14; J gene: TRBJ2-6; clone size: few; D gene: TRBD1; CDR3 DNA: TGCAGCGTCCGAGGGGGCGCTGGGGCCAACGTCCTGACTTTC; CDR3 protein: CSVRGGAGANVLTF
V gene: TRBV5-5; CDR3 length: 13; J gene: TRBJ2-7; clone size: few; D gene: .; CDR3 DNA: TGTGCCAGCAGCGTGAGGCAGTTGTCCGAGCAGTACTTC; CDR3 protein: CASSVRQLSEQYF
V gene: TRBV20-1; CDR3 length: 13; J gene: TRBJ2-1; clone size: few; D gene: TRBD1; CDR3 DNA: TGCAGTGCTGCAGGGGGTTTCGGCAATGAGCAGTTCTTC; CDR3 protein: CSAAGGFGNEQFF
V gene: TRBV28; CDR3 length: 15; J gene: TRBJ2-5; clone size: .; D gene: .; CDR3 DNA: TGTGCCAGCAGTTTAGGGCGTTTAGGGCAAGAGACCCAGTACTTC; CDR3 protein: CASSLGRLGQETQYF
V gene: TRBV5-5; CDR3 length: 13; J gene: TRBJ2-5; clone size: .; D gene: .; CDR3 DNA: TGTGCCAGCAGCTTGGTCCGGCGAGAGACCCAGTACTTC; CDR3 protein: CASSLVRRETQYF
V gene: TRBV20-1; CDR3 length: 15; J gene: TRBJ2-1; clone size: .; D gene: TRBD2; CDR3 DNA: TGCAGTGCTCCTTCGACTAGCGGGGGTTACAATGAGCAGTTCTTC; CDR3 protein: CSAPSTSGGYNEQFF
V gene: TRBV5-1; CDR3 length: 14; J gene: TRBJ2-1; clone size: .; D gene: .; CDR3 DNA: TGCGCCAGCAGCTACGGGGAGACTGCCAATGAGCAGTTCTTC; CDR3 protein: CASSYGETANEQFF
V gene: TRBV18; CDR3 length: 15; J gene: TRBJ2-7; clone size: few; D gene: .; CDR3 DNA: TGTGCCAGCTCACCAACGGGCAGGGGCCCCTACGAGCAGTACTTC; CDR3 protein: CASSPTGRGPYEQYF
V gene: TRBV4-2; CDR3 length: 12; J gene: TRBJ2-3; clone size: few; D gene: .; CDR3 DNA: TGTGCCAGCAGGGCAATGACAGATACGCAGTATTTT; CDR3 protein: CASRAMTDTQYF
V gene: TRBV4-3; CDR3 length: 21; J gene: TRBJ2-6; clone size: .; D gene: .; CDR3 DNA: TGCGCCAGCAGCCAAGACCCGATTATTGGACGGGGGTTTACTGGGGCCAACGTCCTGACTTTC; CDR3 protein: CASSQDPIIGRGFTGANVLTF
V gene: TRBV7-2; CDR3 length: 16; J gene: TRBJ2-2; clone size: .; D gene: .; CDR3 DNA: TGTGCCAGCAGCTTGAATGACCCCGGGAACACCGGGGAGCTGTTTTTT; CDR3 protein: CASSLNDPGNTGELFF
V gene: TRBV14; CDR3 length: 13; J gene: TRBJ2-7; clone size: once; D gene: .; CDR3 DNA: TGTGCCAGCAGCCAAGCTTCCAAGTACGAGCAGTACTTC; CDR3 protein: CASSQASKYEQYF
V gene: TRBV6-2/TRBV6-3; CDR3 length: 13; J gene: TRBJ1-2; clone size: .; D gene: .; CDR3 DNA: TGTGCCAGCAGCCCCCCCGGGGGGACCGGCTACACCTTC; CDR3 protein: CASSPPGGTGYTF
V gene: TRBV4-3; CDR3 length: 20; J gene: TRBJ2-1; clone size: .; D gene: TRBD2; CDR3 DNA: TGCGCCAGCAGCCAAGAGGTTTATGCTAGCGGGGGCAGCTCCTACAATGAGCAGTTATTC; CDR3 protein: CASSQEVYASGGSSYNEQLF
V gene: TRBV30; CDR3 length: 12; J gene: TRBJ1-2; clone size: few; D gene: .; CDR3 DNA: TGTGCCTGTCCCGCAGCGAACTATGGCTACACCTTC; CDR3 protein: CACPAANYGYTF
V gene: TRBV12-3/TRBV12-4; CDR3 length: 15; J gene: TRBJ2-1; clone size: .; D gene: .; CDR3 DNA: TGTGCCAGCAGCCCTACTAGCTGGGGGAGGAATGAGCAGTTCTTC; CDR3 protein: CASSPTSWGRNEQFF
V gene: TRBV2; CDR3 length: 13; J gene: TRBJ2-3; clone size: few; D gene: .; CDR3 DNA: TGTGCCAGCAGAGGGGGGAGCACAGATACGCAGTATTTT; CDR3 protein: CASRGGSTDTQYF
V gene: TRBV7-6; CDR3 length: 14; J gene: TRBJ1-1; clone size: few; D gene: .; CDR3 DNA: TGTGCCAGCAGCCCACGGAGCCAGAACACTGAAGCTTTCTTT; CDR3 protein: CASSPRSQNTEAFF
V gene: TRBV10-3; CDR3 length: 13; J gene: TRBJ2-7; clone size: .; D gene: .; CDR3 DNA: TGTGCCGTCAGTGAGTCGAGGGATCGGGAGCAGTACTTC; CDR3 protein: CAVSESRDREQYF
V gene: TRBV4-3; CDR3 length: 14; J gene: TRBJ1-6; clone size: few; D gene: .; CDR3 DNA: TGCGCCAGCAGCCAACAAACAAGAAATTCACCCCTCCACTTT; CDR3 protein: CASSQQTRNSPLHF
V gene: TRBV6-5; CDR3 length: 14; J gene: TRBJ1-2; clone size: .; D gene: .; CDR3 DNA: TGTGCCAGCAGTTACTCAGGGGGAGGAACTGGCTACACCTTC; CDR3 protein: CASSYSGGGTGYTF
V gene: TRBV30; CDR3 length: 15; J gene: TRBJ2-7; clone size: .; D gene: .; CDR3 DNA: TGTGCCTGGAGTAAGGGACGGCGACCCGACAATGAGCAGTACTTC; CDR3 protein: CAWSKGRRPDNEQYF
V gene: TRBV14; CDR3 length: 14; J gene: TRBJ2-7; clone size: few; D gene: .; CDR3 DNA: TGTGCCAGCAGCCAAGAAAGAACAATCCACGAGCAGTACTTC; CDR3 protein: CASSQERTIHEQYF
V gene: TRBV28; CDR3 length: 16; J gene: TRBJ2-7; clone size: .; D gene: .; CDR3 DNA: TGTGCCAGCAGCCCCATAGCGGTGTCGTTCTCCTACGAGCAGTACTTC; CDR3 protein: CASSPIAVSFSYEQYF
V gene: TRBV4-3; CDR3 length: 15; J gene: TRBJ2-3; clone size: few; D gene: .; CDR3 DNA: TGCGCCAGCAGCCAAGCAGGGGGAGGGACAGATACGCAGTATTTT; CDR3 protein: CASSQAGGGTDTQYF
V gene: TRBV2; CDR3 length: 17; J gene: TRBJ2-4; clone size: .; D gene: .; CDR3 DNA: TGTGCCAGCAGTGAAGCGTCCCCTTCACTAGCCAAAAACATTCAGTACTTC; CDR3 protein: CASSEASPSLAKNIQYF
V gene: TRBV7-9; CDR3 length: 16; J gene: TRBJ2-7; clone size: few; D gene: TRBD1; CDR3 DNA: TGTGCCAGCAGCTTAGTGAAGGGACAGGGGCGCTACGAGCAGTACTTC; CDR3 protein: CASSLVKGQGRYEQYF
V gene: TRBV5-1; CDR3 length: 17; J gene: TRBJ2-2; clone size: .; D gene: TRBD2; CDR3 DNA: TGCGCCAGCAGCCCTAGGCTAGCGGGACAGAACACCGGGGAGCTGTTTTTT; CDR3 protein: CASSPRLAGQNTGELFF
V gene: TRBV6-2/TRBV6-3; CDR3 length: 15; J gene: TRBJ2-5; clone size: .; D gene: .; CDR3 DNA: TGTGCCAGCAGTTTCCTCGTAAGGGTCCCTGAGACCCAGTACTTC; CDR3 protein: CASSFLVRVPETQYF
V gene: TRBV28; CDR3 length: 13; J gene: TRBJ2-3; clone size: few; D gene: .; CDR3 DNA: TGTGCCAGCAGTAAAGGAAACACAGATACGCAGTATTTT; CDR3 protein: CASSKGNTDTQYF
V gene: TRBV2; CDR3 length: 15; J gene: TRBJ1-5; clone size: .; D gene: TRBD1; CDR3 DNA: TGTGCCAGCACCCGGACAGGGTATAGCAATCAGCCCCAGCATTTT; CDR3 protein: CASTRTGYSNQPQHF
V gene: TRBV3-1; CDR3 length: 15; J gene: TRBJ1-6; clone size: .; D gene: TRBD1; CDR3 DNA: TGTGCCAGCAGCCAGACAGGGCCCCTTAATTCACCCCTCCACTTT; CDR3 protein: CASSQTGPLNSPLHF
V gene: TRBV20-1; CDR3 length: 15; J gene: TRBJ1-2; clone size: .; D gene: .; CDR3 DNA: TGCAGTGCTACACCGACAGCTAAAGAATCCTATGGCTACACCTTC; CDR3 protein: CSATPTAKESYGYTF
V gene: TRBV20-1; CDR3 length: 14; J gene: TRBJ2-6; clone size: few; D gene: TRBD1; CDR3 DNA: TGCAGTGCCGCGACAGGGCTGGGGGCCAACGTCCTGACTTTC; CDR3 protein: CSAATGLGANVLTF
V gene: TRBV24-1; CDR3 length: 13; J gene: TRBJ2-1; clone size: once; D gene: TRBD2; CDR3 DNA: TGTGCCACCGGTGATACACCCGGGAGGGAGCAGTTCTTC; CDR3 protein: CATGDTPGREQFF
V gene: TRBV29-1; CDR3 length: 17; J gene: TRBJ2-5; clone size: few; D gene: TRBD2; CDR3 DNA: TGCAGCGTTTCACTAGTTAGCAGCGGGGGCCGAGAAGAGACCCAGTACTTC; CDR3 protein: CSVSLVSSGGREETQYF
V gene: TRBV12-3/TRBV12-4; CDR3 length: 14; J gene: TRBJ1-5; clone size: few; D gene: .; CDR3 DNA: TGTGCCAGCAGTTGGCAATATAGCAATCAGCCCCAGCATTTT; CDR3 protein: CASSWQYSNQPQHF
V gene: TRBV20-1; CDR3 length: 17; J gene: TRBJ2-6; clone size: .; D gene: .; CDR3 DNA: TGCAGTGCTAGAGATGACGGAGACAGTTCTGGGGCCAACGTCCTGACTTTC; CDR3 protein: CSARDDGDSSGANVLTF